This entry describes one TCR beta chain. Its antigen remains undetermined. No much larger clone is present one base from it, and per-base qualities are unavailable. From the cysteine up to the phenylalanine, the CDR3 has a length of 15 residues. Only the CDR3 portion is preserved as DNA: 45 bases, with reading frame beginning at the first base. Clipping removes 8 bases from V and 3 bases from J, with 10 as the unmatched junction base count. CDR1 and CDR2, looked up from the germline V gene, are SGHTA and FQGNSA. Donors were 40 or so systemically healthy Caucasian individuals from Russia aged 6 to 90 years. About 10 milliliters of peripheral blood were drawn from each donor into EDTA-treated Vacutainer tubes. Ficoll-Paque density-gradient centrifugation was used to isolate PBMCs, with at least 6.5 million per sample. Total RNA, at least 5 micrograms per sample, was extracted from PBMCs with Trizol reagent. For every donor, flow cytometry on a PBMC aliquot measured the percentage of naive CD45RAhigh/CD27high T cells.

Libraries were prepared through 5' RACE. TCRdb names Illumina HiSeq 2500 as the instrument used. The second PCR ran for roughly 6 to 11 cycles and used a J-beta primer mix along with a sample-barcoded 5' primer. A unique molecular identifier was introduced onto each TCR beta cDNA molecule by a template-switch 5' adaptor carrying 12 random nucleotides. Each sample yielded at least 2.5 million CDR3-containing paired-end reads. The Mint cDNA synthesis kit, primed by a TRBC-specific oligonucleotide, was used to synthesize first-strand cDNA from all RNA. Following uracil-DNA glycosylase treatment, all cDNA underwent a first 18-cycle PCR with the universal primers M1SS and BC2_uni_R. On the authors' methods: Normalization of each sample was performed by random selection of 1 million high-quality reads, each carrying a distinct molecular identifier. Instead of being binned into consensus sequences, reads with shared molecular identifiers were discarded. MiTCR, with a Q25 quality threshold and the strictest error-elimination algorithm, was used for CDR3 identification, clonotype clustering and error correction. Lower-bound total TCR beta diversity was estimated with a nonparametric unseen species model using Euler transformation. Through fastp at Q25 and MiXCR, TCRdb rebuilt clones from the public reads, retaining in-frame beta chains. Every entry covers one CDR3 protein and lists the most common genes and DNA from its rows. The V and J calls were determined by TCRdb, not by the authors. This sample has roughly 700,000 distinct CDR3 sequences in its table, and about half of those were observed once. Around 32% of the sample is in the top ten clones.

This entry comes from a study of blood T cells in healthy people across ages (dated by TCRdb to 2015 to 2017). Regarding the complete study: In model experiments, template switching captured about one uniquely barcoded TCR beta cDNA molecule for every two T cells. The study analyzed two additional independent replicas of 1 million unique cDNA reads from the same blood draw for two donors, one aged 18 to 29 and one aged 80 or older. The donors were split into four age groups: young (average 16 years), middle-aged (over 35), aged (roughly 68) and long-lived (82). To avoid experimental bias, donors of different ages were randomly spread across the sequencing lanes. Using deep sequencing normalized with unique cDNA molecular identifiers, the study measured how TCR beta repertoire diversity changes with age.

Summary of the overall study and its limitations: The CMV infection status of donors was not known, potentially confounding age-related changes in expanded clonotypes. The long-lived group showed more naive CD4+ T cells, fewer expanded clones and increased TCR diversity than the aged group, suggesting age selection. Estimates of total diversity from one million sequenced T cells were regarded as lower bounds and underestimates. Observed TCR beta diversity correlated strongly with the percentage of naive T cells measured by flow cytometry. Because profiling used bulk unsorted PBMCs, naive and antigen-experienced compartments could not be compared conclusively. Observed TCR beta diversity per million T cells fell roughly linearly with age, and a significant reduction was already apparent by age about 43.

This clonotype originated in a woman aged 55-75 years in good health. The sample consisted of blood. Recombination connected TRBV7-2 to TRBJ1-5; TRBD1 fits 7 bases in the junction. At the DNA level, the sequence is TGTGCCAGCGGCCCGGACAGGCTTTCCAATCAGCCCCAGCATTTT. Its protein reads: CASGPDRLSNQPQHF. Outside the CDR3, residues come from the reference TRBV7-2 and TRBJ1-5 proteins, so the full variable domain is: GAGVSQSPSNKVTEKGKDVELRCDPISGHTALYWYRQSLGQGLEFLIYFQGNSAPDKSGLPSDRFSAERTGGSVSTLTIQRTQQEDSAVYLCASGPDRLSNQPQHFGDGTRLSIL.